A selection of T cell receptor beta chains follows, all from one sample in a study of CD8+ T cells in alopecia areata. TCRdb's copy holds only in-frame clones and misses some; the assay was immunoSEQ multiplex PCR. The profile shows 150,000 to 200,000 clones, around 71% of them singletons. The specimen comprised CD8+ T cells sorted from blood, sampled at week 0. These receptors were taken from a human donor with alopecia areata. Each CDR3 is given with its conserved first and last residue. D genes are given only for firm matches. The listing skips clone size in some rows; elsewhere it reads once, few, many or a size class.

>.|.|TRBJ2-2|11|TRBV13
TGTGCCAGCAGCAACACCGGGGAGCTGTTTTTT
CASSNTGELFF
>few|.|TRBJ1-1|13|TRBV6-5
TGTGCCAGCAGTATAGCAGGGAACACTGAAGCTTTCTTT
CASSIAGNTEAFF
>once|.|TRBJ2-7|14|TRBV27
TGTGCCAGCAGTTTATGGGCAGGAAGTTACGAGCAGTACTTC
CASSLWAGSYEQYF
>.|.|TRBJ1-4|13|TRBV27
TGTGCCAGCGGGGAACAGGGTACGGGGAAACTGTTTTTT
CASGEQGTGKLFF
>.|.|TRBJ2-5|11|TRBV6-1
TGTGCCAGCAGGGGGAAGGGAATCCAGTACTTC
CASRGKGIQYF
>.|.|TRBJ1-1|14|TRBV29-1
TGCAGCGTTGAAAAAACACAGGGATTTACTGAAGCTTTCTTT
CSVEKTQGFTEAFF
>.|.|TRBJ2-1|15|TRBV15
TGTGCCACCAGCAGAGATCAATTTAGCGGCAATGAGCAGTTCTTC
CATSRDQFSGNEQFF
>.|.|TRBJ2-1|13|TRBV27
TGTGCCAGTGGGGATAGGGTTTGGAATGAGCAGTTCTTC
CASGDRVWNEQFF
>.|.|TRBJ1-1|11|TRBV13
TGTGCCAGCAAGTACAGGAACGAGGCTTTCTTT
CASKYRNEAFF
>.|.|TRBJ1-2|14|TRBV10-3
TGTGCCATCAGTGAGTCGACTCTTAACTATGGCTACACCTTC
CAISESTLNYGYTF
>.|TRBD1|TRBJ1-2|16|TRBV7-6
TGTGCCAGCAGCCCAGGGTCAACAGGGGGTGGTGATGGCTACACCTTC
CASSPGSTGGGDGYTF
>.|.|TRBJ2-6|16|TRBV25-1
TGTGCCAGCAGTGAAGGCGCCCCCTCTGGGGCCAACGTCCTGACTTTC
CASSEGAPSGANVLTF
>.|.|TRBJ2-7|14|TRBV19
TGTGCCAGTAGTAGAACCGGGGAAACCTACGAGCAGTACTTC
CASSRTGETYEQYF
>.|.|TRBJ2-1|13|TRBV12-5
TGTGCTAGTGGTTTGGCTCCTTACAATGAGCAGTTCTTC
CASGLAPYNEQFF